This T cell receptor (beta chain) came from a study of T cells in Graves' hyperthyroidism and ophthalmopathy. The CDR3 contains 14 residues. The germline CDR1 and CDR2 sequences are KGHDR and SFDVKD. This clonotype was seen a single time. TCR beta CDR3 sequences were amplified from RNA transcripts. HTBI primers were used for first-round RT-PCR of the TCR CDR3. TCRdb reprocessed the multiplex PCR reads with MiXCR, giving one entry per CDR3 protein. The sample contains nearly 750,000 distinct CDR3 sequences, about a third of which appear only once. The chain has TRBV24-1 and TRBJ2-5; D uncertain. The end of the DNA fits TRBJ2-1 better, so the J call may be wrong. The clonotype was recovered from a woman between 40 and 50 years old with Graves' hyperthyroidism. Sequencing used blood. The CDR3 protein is CATSDLLQSDEQFF. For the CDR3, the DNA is TGTGCCACCAGTGATTTGCTGCAGTCGGATGAGCAGTTCTTC.